Below are 4 T cell receptor beta chains sequenced from a single sample in a study of blood T cell repertoires in COVID-19 (dated by TCRdb to the early 2020s). Receptor libraries were prepared by the immunoSEQ multiplex PCR assay. Here the immuneACCESS table is served through TCRdb, limited to in-frame sequences with V and J called. Missing clones are a known gap in these copies; in checked studies unresolved V genes cover under half, and the rest lacks a known reason. The sample table contains hundreds of thousands of clones; only one count was recorded for around nine tenths of them. The ten top clones hold 0.8% to 0.9% of the sample. The sequencing input was peripheral blood. Receptors originate from a young man with COVID-19, enrolled during active disease.

This clone was observed once. This chain joins TRBV2 and TRBJ2-2; D may be TRBD2 (5 bases). The ends were cut back, 3 bases at V and 4 bases at J, with 12 bases in the middle. Germline CDR1 SNHLY, CDR2 FYNNEI. This CDR3 comprises 15 residues. The CDR3 loop is CASSDRLSGTGELFF. The CDR3 DNA follows: TGTGCCAGCAGTGATCGTTTGAGCGGCACCGGGGAGCTGTTTTTT.

This chain joins TRBV4-1 and TRBJ1-3; no clear D. The V and J ends lost 1 base and 8 bases respectively, with 12 bases between them. Germline assignment: CDR1 MGHRA and CDR2 YSYEKL. The CDR3 contains 14 residues. CDR3 region: CASSQAPELDTIYF. For the CDR3, the DNA is TGCGCCAGCAGCCAAGCCCCCGAGCTGGACACCATATATTTT.

V gene TRBV4-1 combines with J gene TRBJ2-1; TRBD2 matches 9 bases. The J segment lost 7 bases and the V segment lost 11 bases, leaving 15 bases of the junction unmatched. Germline CDR1 and CDR2: MGHRA and YSYEKL. The CDR3 runs 15 residues. CDR3 region: CAGYCGLALRNEQFF. CDR3 coding DNA: TGCGCCGGATACTGCGGACTAGCGTTGAGGAATGAGCAGTTCTTC.

The chain couples TRBV18 to TRBJ2-1; 11 bases match TRBD2. The CDR3 contains 16 residues. The germline V gene encodes CDR1 KGHSH and CDR2 LQKENI. V was clipped by 6 bases and J by 2 bases; unmatched bases: 6. The CDR3 loop is CASSLNSGRAYNEQFF. The CDR3 bases are TGTGCCAGCTCCTTAAATAGCGGGAGGGCCTACAATGAGCAGTTCTTC.